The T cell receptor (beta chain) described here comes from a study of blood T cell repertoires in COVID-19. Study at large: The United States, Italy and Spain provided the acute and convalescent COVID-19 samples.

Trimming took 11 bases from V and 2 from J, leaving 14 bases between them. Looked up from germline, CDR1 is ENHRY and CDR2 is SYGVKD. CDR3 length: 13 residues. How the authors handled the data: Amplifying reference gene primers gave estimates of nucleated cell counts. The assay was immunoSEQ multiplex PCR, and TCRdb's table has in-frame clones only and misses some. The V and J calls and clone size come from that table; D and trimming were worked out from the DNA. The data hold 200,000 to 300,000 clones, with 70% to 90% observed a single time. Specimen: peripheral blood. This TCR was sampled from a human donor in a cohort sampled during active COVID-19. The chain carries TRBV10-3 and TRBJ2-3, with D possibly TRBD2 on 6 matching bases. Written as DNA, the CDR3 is TGTGCCTCGCGTGGGGAGGTCACAGATACGCAGTATTTT. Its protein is CASRGEVTDTQYF.